The present TCR beta chain was sequenced within a study of cytomegalovirus exposure and HLA in healthy donors. Comment on this clone: Its antigen is currently unknown.

The PCR contained 60 Vbeta and 13 Jbeta primers. Assay used: immunoSEQ multiplex PCR; TCRdb lists only in-frame clones, some missing. The profile shows some 130,000 clones, 66% of them singletons. Germline lookup yields CDR1 LGHNA and CDR2 YSLEER. The CDR3 has 15 amino acids. Deletions cut 1 base from V and 0 bases from J, with 8 bases between. General study results and limits: Previously analyzed data showed that most TCR beta V segments were productive at a frequency of about 90% or about 30%. The authors listed approximately 160 TCR beta chains as cytomegalovirus-associated. A link between a missense DCLRE1C variant and TCR beta V- and J-gene trimming emerged from a later analysis.

This TCR was sampled from a human donor in good health. The chain is built from TRBV4-3 and TRBJ2-3, with unresolved D. The sequenced material came from PBMCs. CDR3 nucleotides: TGCGCCAGCAGCCAAGCTGTTACTAGCACAGATACGCAGTATTTT. Translation gives CASSQAVTSTDTQYF.